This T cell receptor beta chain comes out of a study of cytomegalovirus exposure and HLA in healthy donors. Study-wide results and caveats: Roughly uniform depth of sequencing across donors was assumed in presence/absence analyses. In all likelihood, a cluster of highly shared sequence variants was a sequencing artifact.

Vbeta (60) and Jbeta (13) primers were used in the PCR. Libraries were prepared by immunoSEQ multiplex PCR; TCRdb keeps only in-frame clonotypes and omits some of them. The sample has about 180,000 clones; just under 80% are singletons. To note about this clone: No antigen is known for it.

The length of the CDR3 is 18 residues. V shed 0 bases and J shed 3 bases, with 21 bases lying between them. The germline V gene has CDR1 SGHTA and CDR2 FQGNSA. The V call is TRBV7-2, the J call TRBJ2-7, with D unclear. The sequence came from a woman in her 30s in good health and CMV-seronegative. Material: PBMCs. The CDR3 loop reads CASSLARRGSPPYYEQYF. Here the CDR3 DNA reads TGTGCCAGCAGCTTAGCGCGGAGAGGTTCCCCCCCCTACTACGAGCAGTACTTC.